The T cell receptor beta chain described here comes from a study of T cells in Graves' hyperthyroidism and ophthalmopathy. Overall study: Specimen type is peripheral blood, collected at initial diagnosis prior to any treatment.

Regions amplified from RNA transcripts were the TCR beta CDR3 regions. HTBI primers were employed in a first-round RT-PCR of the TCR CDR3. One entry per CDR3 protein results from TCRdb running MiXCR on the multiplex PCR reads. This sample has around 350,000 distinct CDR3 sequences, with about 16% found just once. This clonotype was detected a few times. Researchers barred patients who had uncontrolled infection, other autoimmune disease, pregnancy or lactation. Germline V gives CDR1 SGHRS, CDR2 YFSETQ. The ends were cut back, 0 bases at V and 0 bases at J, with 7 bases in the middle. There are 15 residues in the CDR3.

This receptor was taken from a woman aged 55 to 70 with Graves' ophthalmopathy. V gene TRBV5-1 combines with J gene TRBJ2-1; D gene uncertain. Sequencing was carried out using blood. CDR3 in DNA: TGCGCCAGCAGCTTGGAGGAACTCTCCTACAATGAGCAGTTCTTC. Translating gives CASSLEELSYNEQFF.